A selection of T cell receptor beta chains follows, all from one sample in a study of blood T cell repertoires in COVID-19. Assay used: immunoSEQ multiplex PCR; TCRdb lists only in-frame clones, some missing. The sample yields some 73,000 clones, 85% to 90% seen once. The sequencing input was peripheral blood. Receptors were obtained from a woman older than 75 with active or convalescent COVID-19. The CDR3 runs from the conserved cysteine through the conserved F or W. The D gene is left open where the match is weak. Clone size appears in some rows only: once, few, many, or a class for an expanded clone.

abundance: .
d_gene: TRBD2
v_gene: TRBV11-1
j_gene: TRBJ2-5
CDR3nt: TGTGCCAGCAGCGGTAATCTAGCGGGGGTGTCAGAGACCCAGTACTTC
CDR3aa: CASSGNLAGVSETQYF

abundance: few
d_gene: .
v_gene: TRBV20-1
j_gene: TRBJ1-2
CDR3nt: TGCAGTGCTAGTGAGTTGGGTTTTGAGGACTATGGCTACACCTTC
CDR3aa: CSASELGFEDYGYTF

abundance: .
d_gene: TRBD1
v_gene: TRBV6-5
j_gene: TRBJ1-2
CDR3nt: TGTGCCACGTCCAGACAGGGCGCCGGCTATGGCTACACCTTC
CDR3aa: CATSRQGAGYGYTF

abundance: .
d_gene: TRBD2
v_gene: TRBV10-1
j_gene: TRBJ2-1
CDR3nt: TGCGCCAGCAGTCAACCGAGCGGGGGGGCCAGCGAGCAGTTCTTC
CDR3aa: CASSQPSGGASEQFF

abundance: .
d_gene: .
v_gene: TRBV5-1
j_gene: TRBJ2-5
CDR3nt: TGCGCCAGCAGCTTGGGGGCTGGGGGACTCCAAGAGACCCAGTACTTC
CDR3aa: CASSLGAGGLQETQYF

abundance: .
d_gene: .
v_gene: TRBV29-1
j_gene: TRBJ1-1
CDR3nt: TGCAGCGTTGTAAAACAGAACACTGAAGCTTTCTTT
CDR3aa: CSVVKQNTEAFF

abundance: .
d_gene: TRBD1
v_gene: TRBV9
j_gene: TRBJ2-2
CDR3nt: TGTGCCAGCAGCGGCCGGGACAGGGTCACCGGGGAGCTGTTTTTT
CDR3aa: CASSGRDRVTGELFF

abundance: .
d_gene: .
v_gene: TRBV28
j_gene: TRBJ1-2
CDR3nt: TGTGCCAGCAGTTTACCAGGTTCGAACTATGGCTACACCTTC
CDR3aa: CASSLPGSNYGYTF

abundance: .
d_gene: .
v_gene: TRBV5-1
j_gene: TRBJ2-7
CDR3nt: TGCGCCAGCAGCGGAGGGGTAGCTAGTTCCTACGAGCAGTACTTC
CDR3aa: CASSGGVASSYEQYF

abundance: .
d_gene: .
v_gene: TRBV30
j_gene: TRBJ1-2
CDR3nt: TGTGCCTGGAACTTTATAGCCCAGGGCGGCTACACCTTC
CDR3aa: CAWNFIAQGGYTF

abundance: once
d_gene: .
v_gene: TRBV19
j_gene: TRBJ1-2
CDR3nt: TGTGCCAGTAGTTTAACAGGGAGCTATGGCTACACCTTC
CDR3aa: CASSLTGSYGYTF

abundance: .
d_gene: .
v_gene: TRBV20-1
j_gene: TRBJ1-5
CDR3nt: TGCAGTGCTAGTCGGAGGGATCGTCAGCCCCAGCATTTT
CDR3aa: CSASRRDRQPQHF

abundance: few
d_gene: TRBD1
v_gene: TRBV9
j_gene: TRBJ1-3
CDR3nt: TGTGCCAGCAGCGTAGCGGGACAGGGCTCTGGAAACACCATATATTTT
CDR3aa: CASSVAGQGSGNTIYF

abundance: .
d_gene: .
v_gene: TRBV6-2/TRBV6-3
j_gene: TRBJ2-7
CDR3nt: TGTGCCAGCAGTTACCGACTGGAGGGGGAGCAGTACTTC
CDR3aa: CASSYRLEGEQYF

abundance: .
d_gene: .
v_gene: TRBV27
j_gene: TRBJ2-2
CDR3nt: TGTGCCAGCAGGATGACGGTCGGGTGGACCGGGGAGCTGTTTTTT
CDR3aa: CASRMTVGWTGELFF

abundance: .
d_gene: .
v_gene: TRBV30
j_gene: TRBJ1-5
CDR3nt: TGTGCCTGGAGTAGAACCCGGGGTCAGCCCCAGCATTTT
CDR3aa: CAWSRTRGQPQHF

abundance: .
d_gene: .
v_gene: TRBV28
j_gene: TRBJ2-7
CDR3nt: TGTGCCAGCAGCTATAACGGTCCCTACGAGCAGTACTTC
CDR3aa: CASSYNGPYEQYF

abundance: .
d_gene: TRBD1
v_gene: TRBV3-1/TRBV3-2
j_gene: TRBJ1-1
CDR3nt: TGTGCCAGCAGCCACTCTACAGGGGAACAAGCTTTCTTT
CDR3aa: CASSHSTGEQAFF

abundance: once
d_gene: TRBD2
v_gene: TRBV11-3
j_gene: TRBJ2-1
CDR3nt: TGTGCCAGCAGCTTAGGACTAGCGGGGGTTTACAATGAGCAGTTCTTC
CDR3aa: CASSLGLAGVYNEQFF

abundance: once
d_gene: .
v_gene: TRBV5-4
j_gene: TRBJ2-3
CDR3nt: TGTGCCCGCAGCGACGGAGAAAGCACAGATACGCAGTATTTT
CDR3aa: CARSDGESTDTQYF

abundance: .
d_gene: .
v_gene: TRBV3-1/TRBV3-2
j_gene: TRBJ1-5
CDR3nt: TGTGCCAGCAGCCAAGACGGCGGCTACAATCAGCCCCAGCATTTT
CDR3aa: CASSQDGGYNQPQHF

abundance: .
d_gene: TRBD1
v_gene: TRBV11-2
j_gene: TRBJ1-1
CDR3nt: TGTGCCAGCAGCTTTTCGGGGACAGGGTTCCCTGAAGCTTTCTTT
CDR3aa: CASSFSGTGFPEAFF

abundance: few
d_gene: .
v_gene: TRBV19
j_gene: TRBJ1-6
CDR3nt: TGTGCCAGTACCCTCGACAGGAATAATTCACCCCTCCACTTT
CDR3aa: CASTLDRNNSPLHF

abundance: .
d_gene: .
v_gene: TRBV3-1/TRBV3-2
j_gene: TRBJ1-6
CDR3nt: TGTGCCAGCAGCCCTACTACCGGGGGAAATAATTCACCCCTCCACTTT
CDR3aa: CASSPTTGGNNSPLHF

abundance: .
d_gene: .
v_gene: TRBV3-1/TRBV3-2
j_gene: TRBJ1-6
CDR3nt: TGTGCCAGCGGGCGAGGGCTTCGGGGTTCGTATAATTCACCCCTCCACTTT
CDR3aa: CASGRGLRGSYNSPLHF

abundance: .
d_gene: .
v_gene: TRBV9
j_gene: TRBJ2-7
CDR3nt: TGTGCCAGCAGCGCCGAGGGCCGGGGCGAGCAGTACTTC
CDR3aa: CASSAEGRGEQYF

abundance: .
d_gene: TRBD2
v_gene: TRBV7-9
j_gene: TRBJ2-5
CDR3nt: TGTGCCAGCAGCTTAGGACTAGCGGGGAACCAAGAGACCCAGTACTTC
CDR3aa: CASSLGLAGNQETQYF

abundance: .
d_gene: .
v_gene: TRBV10-2
j_gene: TRBJ1-1
CDR3nt: TGCGCCAGCAGGGAATACGACGCGGAGAACACTGAAGCTTTCTTT
CDR3aa: CASREYDAENTEAFF

abundance: .
d_gene: .
v_gene: TRBV5-7
j_gene: TRBJ2-5
CDR3nt: TGTGCCAGCCCGGAGACCCAGTACTTC
CDR3aa: CASPETQYF

abundance: .
d_gene: .
v_gene: TRBV27
j_gene: TRBJ1-2
CDR3nt: TGTGCCAGCAGTTTAAAGGGGGATTCTAACTATGGCTACACCTTC
CDR3aa: CASSLKGDSNYGYTF

abundance: .
d_gene: .
v_gene: TRBV7-8
j_gene: TRBJ1-2
CDR3nt: TGTGCCAGCAGCCCCGAGCCAACAGCCAATGGCTACACCTTC
CDR3aa: CASSPEPTANGYTF

abundance: .
d_gene: TRBD2
v_gene: TRBV6-6
j_gene: TRBJ2-5
CDR3nt: TGTGCCAGCAGGGACCGGGACTATATGGAGACCCAGTACTTC
CDR3aa: CASRDRDYMETQYF

abundance: .
d_gene: .
v_gene: TRBV5-4
j_gene: TRBJ2-3
CDR3nt: TGTGCCAGCAGCTCCGAGGGGGGGTACACAGATACGCAGTATTTT
CDR3aa: CASSSEGGYTDTQYF

abundance: .
d_gene: TRBD1
v_gene: TRBV7-7
j_gene: TRBJ2-1
CDR3nt: TGTGCCAGCAGCCGGGACAGGGGAGCCTACAATGAGCAGTTCTTC
CDR3aa: CASSRDRGAYNEQFF

abundance: .
d_gene: .
v_gene: TRBV27
j_gene: TRBJ2-7
CDR3nt: TGTGCCAGCAGTTTTGTGGGGCTCGAGCAGTACTTC
CDR3aa: CASSFVGLEQYF

abundance: once
d_gene: TRBD2
v_gene: TRBV5-1
j_gene: TRBJ2-2
CDR3nt: TGCGCCAGCAGCACCATACTAGCGGGGGGGCTTACCGGGGAGCTGTTTTTT
CDR3aa: CASSTILAGGLTGELFF

abundance: once
d_gene: .
v_gene: TRBV30
j_gene: TRBJ2-7
CDR3nt: TGTGCCTGGAGTATGCAGGGCTTCGAGCAGTACTTC
CDR3aa: CAWSMQGFEQYF

abundance: .
d_gene: .
v_gene: TRBV21-1
j_gene: TRBJ2-4
CDR3nt: TGTGCCAGCAGCAAAGACGAACTAGCGGGGTTACTAGCCAAAAACATTCAGTACTTC
CDR3aa: CASSKDELAGLLAKNIQYF

abundance: .
d_gene: .
v_gene: TRBV6-2/TRBV6-3
j_gene: TRBJ2-1
CDR3nt: TGTGCCAGCAGTTACGGCGGGGCTAGCAATGAGCAGTTCTTC
CDR3aa: CASSYGGASNEQFF

abundance: .
d_gene: TRBD2
v_gene: TRBV5-4
j_gene: TRBJ2-4
CDR3nt: TGTGCCAGCAGCTCCGGGACTAGCGAAAACATTCAGTACTTC
CDR3aa: CASSSGTSENIQYF

abundance: .
d_gene: TRBD1
v_gene: TRBV19
j_gene: TRBJ1-2
CDR3nt: TGTGCCAGTAAAACACAGGGGGCTCAGTATGGCTACACCTTC
CDR3aa: CASKTQGAQYGYTF

abundance: .
d_gene: TRBD2
v_gene: TRBV2
j_gene: TRBJ2-2
CDR3nt: TGTGCCAGCAGTGTAGGCGGCGGAGCGGGGGGGACCGGGGAGCTGTTTTTT
CDR3aa: CASSVGGGAGGTGELFF

abundance: .
d_gene: .
v_gene: TRBV6-2/TRBV6-3
j_gene: TRBJ1-6
CDR3nt: TGTGCCAGCAGTTACGACAGCTCTAGCTCCTATAATTCACCCCTCCACTTT
CDR3aa: CASSYDSSSSYNSPLHF

abundance: .
d_gene: TRBD2
v_gene: TRBV4-1
j_gene: TRBJ2-1
CDR3nt: TGCGCCAGCAGCCCAGGGCTAGCGGGGGCTTACAATGAGCAGTTCTTC
CDR3aa: CASSPGLAGAYNEQFF

abundance: .
d_gene: TRBD1
v_gene: TRBV28
j_gene: TRBJ2-7
CDR3nt: TGTGCCAGCACCTTCCCACAGGGGGCGCGGAACGAGCAGTACTTC
CDR3aa: CASTFPQGARNEQYF

abundance: .
d_gene: .
v_gene: TRBV11-3
j_gene: TRBJ2-5
CDR3nt: TGTGCCAGCAGCTTAGAAGGGGAAGAGACCCAGTACTTC
CDR3aa: CASSLEGEETQYF

abundance: .
d_gene: .
v_gene: TRBV14
j_gene: TRBJ2-7
CDR3nt: TGTGCCAGCGGGACCGGGACGGGACATTACGAGCAGTACTTC
CDR3aa: CASGTGTGHYEQYF

abundance: .
d_gene: .
v_gene: TRBV25-1
j_gene: TRBJ2-7
CDR3nt: TGTGCCAGCAGTGAAGCAGGGCCCGAACGGGTGTACTTC
CDR3aa: CASSEAGPERVYF

abundance: .
d_gene: .
v_gene: TRBV6-7
j_gene: TRBJ1-4
CDR3nt: TGTGCCAGCAGTTACCGACTAAAGCGGGCTAATGAAAAACTGTTTTTT
CDR3aa: CASSYRLKRANEKLFF

abundance: .
d_gene: .
v_gene: TRBV7-2
j_gene: TRBJ1-2
CDR3nt: TGTGCCAGCAGCTCGATAGGGGCTTTCTATGGCTACACCTTC
CDR3aa: CASSSIGAFYGYTF

abundance: .
d_gene: .
v_gene: TRBV9
j_gene: TRBJ2-1
CDR3nt: TGTGCCAGCAATAGGGACATAGTAAATGAGCAGTTCTTC
CDR3aa: CASNRDIVNEQFF

abundance: once
d_gene: TRBD2
v_gene: TRBV27
j_gene: TRBJ2-1
CDR3nt: TGTGCCAGCAGTGCCGGACTAGCGGGGAGCTACAATGAGCAGTTCTTC
CDR3aa: CASSAGLAGSYNEQFF

abundance: .
d_gene: TRBD1
v_gene: TRBV19
j_gene: TRBJ1-2
CDR3nt: TGTGCCAGTACCCCTACAGGGGAATTCGGCGGCTACACCTTC
CDR3aa: CASTPTGEFGGYTF

abundance: .
d_gene: TRBD1
v_gene: TRBV9
j_gene: TRBJ1-4
CDR3nt: TGTGCCAGCAGCGTAGATCCGGGACAGGGGGCATTTCTGACTAATGAAAAACTGTTTTTT
CDR3aa: CASSVDPGQGAFLTNEKLFF

abundance: .
d_gene: .
v_gene: TRBV30
j_gene: TRBJ2-1
CDR3nt: TGTGCCTGGAGAGCCCCCCCCCTAACTTCCCAGTTCTTC
CDR3aa: CAWRAPPLTSQFF